Shown below are 27 T cell receptor beta chains from a single sample sequenced in a study of blood T cell repertoires in COVID-19. Assay: immunoSEQ multiplex PCR; the TCRdb copy retains only in-frame clones and omits some. Found here are 250,000 to 350,000 clones, nearly 90% of them singletons; the top ten hold approximately 5%. The sample consisted of PBMCs or T cells enriched from blood (not recorded which). These TCRs come from a woman between 25 and 40 years old who had recovered from COVID-19.

The chain combines TRBV6-5 with TRBJ2-1; D gene unclear. This CDR3 contains 13 residues. Trimming shortened V by 3 bases and J by 5 bases, and 8 bases separated the two germline ends. Germline assignment: CDR1 MNHEY and CDR2 SVGAGI. The CDR3 is CASSYQADNEQFF. As DNA, the CDR3 is TGTGCCAGCAGTTATCAGGCAGACAATGAGCAGTTCTTC.

The chain links TRBV13 to TRBJ1-3; a weak D match, TRBD1 (5 bases). The germline V and J ends were trimmed by 7 bases and 4 bases, with 17 bases remaining between them. CDR3 length: 15 amino acids. Germline V gives CDR1 PRHDT, CDR2 FYEKMQ (reference sequence). CDR3 sequence reads: CASTQGGSTGNTIYF. CDR3 DNA: TGTGCCAGCACCCAGGGAGGGAGTACCGGAAACACCATATATTTT.

This clone appeared a single time. CDR3 DNA sequence: TGTGCCAGCAGTCAAACTGCCACTGAAGCTTTCTTT. Its protein is CASSQTATEAFF. The V call is TRBV6-2 or TRBV6-3, the J call TRBJ1-1; no clear D gene. The CDR3 consists of 12 residues. Germline V gene lookup returns CDR1 MNHEY and CDR2 SVGEGT. Trimming removed 5 bases at V and 4 bases at J, with 8 bases between.

The V gene is TRBV5-1, the J gene TRBJ1-3, with TRBD1 matching 7 bases. After removal of 3 bases from V and 2 bases from J, the junction contained 11 bases not matched to a gene. Germline values: CDR1 SGHRS, CDR2 YFSETQ. The CDR3 is made up of 17 amino acids. In DNA form, the CDR3 reads TGCGCCAGCAGCTCTATTGCCGGGACAGATACTGGAAACACCATATATTTT. Protein product: CASSSIAGTDTGNTIYF.

This clone was seen a handful of times. This sequence joins TRBV2 and TRBJ2-7; 7 positions agree with TRBD2. V was clipped by 0 bases and J by 4 bases; unmatched bases: 6. CDR1 and CDR2 (germline): SNHLY, FYNNEI. The CDR3 is 15 residues long. The CDR3 DNA sequence: TGTGCCAGCAGTGAAGCGCAGCTAGCGGTGTACGAGCAGTACTTC. This sequence encodes CASSEAQLAVYEQYF. The whole variable domain, filled in from reference TRBV2 and TRBJ2-7, reads EPEVTQTPSHQVTQMGQEVILRCVPISNHLYFYWYRQILGQKVEFLVSFYNNEISEKSEIFDDQFSVERPDGSNFTLKIRSTKLEDSAMYFCASSEAQLAVYEQYFGPGTRLTVT.

The rearrangement links TRBV5-8 to TRBJ2-1, with 11 bases matching TRBD2. Per germline, CDR1 SGHTS and CDR2 YDEGEE. After removal of 1 base from V and 6 bases from J, the junction contained 3 bases not matched to a gene. The CDR3 length is 15 residues. CDR3 in amino acids: CASSLLAGGGNEQFF. The CDR3 region has the DNA TGTGCCAGCAGCTTGTTAGCGGGGGGGGGCAATGAGCAGTTCTTC.

V is TRBV9 and J is TRBJ1-1, with D hard to call. The CDR3 is 15 amino acids. The V gene's germline CDR1 is SGDLS and CDR2 YYNGEE. The ends were cut back, 0 bases at V and 4 bases at J, with 13 bases in the middle. The CDR3 DNA sequence: TGTGCCAGCAGCGTAGAACGGGGAGCGGGCACTGAAGCTTTCTTT. Translated, it gives CASSVERGAGTEAFF.

V usage is TRBV7-9 and J usage is TRBJ2-3, with 7 bases matching TRBD1. The CDR3 contains 14 residues. Looked up from germline, CDR1 is SEHNR and CDR2 is FQNEAQ (reference sequence). V lost 5 bases, J lost 4 bases, and 6 bases stayed unmatched. The CDR3, as DNA: TGTGCCAGCAGCCAAGGACAGGCGCCAGATACGCAGTATTTT. This encodes CASSQGQAPDTQYF.

CDR3 in amino acids: CASSVGGTGSTDTQYF. DNA of the CDR3: TGTGCCAGCAGCGTAGGGGGGACAGGGAGCACAGATACGCAGTATTTT. The chain is built from TRBV9 and TRBJ2-3; 9 nucleotides match TRBD1. The J segment lost 0 bases and the V segment lost 0 bases, leaving 2 bases of the junction unmatched. Per the germline V gene, CDR1 is SGDLS and CDR2 is YYNGEE. The CDR3 is made up of 16 amino acids.

This clone occurred a few times. The J gene is TRBJ2-7, the V gene TRBV5-6, with 7 bases matching TRBD1. The CDR3 has 15 amino acids. Germline V lookup: CDR1 SGHDT, CDR2 YYEEEE. J was trimmed by 6 bases and V by 2 bases; bases with no gene match: 11. The CDR3: CASSLIDRVRGEQYF. Written as DNA, the CDR3 is TGTGCCAGCAGCTTAATCGACAGGGTAAGAGGCGAGCAGTACTTC. Combining the CDR3 with reference TRBV5-6 and TRBJ2-7 gives the whole variable domain DAGVTQSPTHLIKTRGQQVTLRCSPKSGHDTVSWYQQALGQGPQFIFQYYEEEERQRGNFPDRFSGHQFPNYSSELNVNALLLGDSALYLCASSLIDRVRGEQYFGPGTRLTVT.

This chain joins TRBV5-1 and TRBJ2-7; tentatively, D is TRBD1 (6 bases). Germline-derived CDR1 and CDR2 are SGHRS and YFSETQ. V was shortened by 0 bases and J by 5 bases, with 12 bases between the two germline ends. The CDR3 sequence is 14 residues long. The chain's CDR3 is CASSLAPKGDEQYF. The CDR3 DNA is TGCGCCAGCAGCTTGGCCCCGAAGGGGGACGAGCAGTACTTC.

J is TRBJ1-1 and V is TRBV5-1; D ambiguous. This CDR3 contains 11 residues. Germline assignment: CDR1 SGHRS and CDR2 YFSETQ. V was cut by 0 bases and J by 7 bases, with 4 bases left in between. CDR3 nucleotides: TGCGCCAGCAGCTTGGGACTTGAAGCTTTCTTT. Translation: CASSLGLEAFF.

The rearrangement joins TRBV5-1 to TRBJ1-2, with D perhaps TRBD1 (6 bases). Trimming removed 6 bases at V and 8 bases at J, with 20 bases between. Germline-derived CDR1 and CDR2 are SGHRS and YFSETQ. The CDR3 sequence is 14 residues long. CDR3 coding DNA: TGCGCCAGCACCGCAGGACAGACTATGGGCGGCTACACCTTC. Amino acid sequence: CASTAGQTMGGYTF.

The chain has TRBV7-9 and TRBJ2-7; D gene unclear. V was cut by 0 bases and J by 2 bases, with 8 bases left in between. The CDR3 has 14 residues. Germline CDR1 SEHNR, CDR2 FQNEAQ (reference sequence). The chain's CDR3 is CASSLADKAYEQYF. CDR3 nucleotide sequence: TGTGCCAGCAGCTTAGCAGACAAGGCCTACGAGCAGTACTTC.

The chain carries TRBV7-2 and TRBJ1-2, with D perhaps matching TRBD1 (5 bases). The germline V gene encodes CDR1 SGHTA and CDR2 FQGNSA. V was cut by 6 bases and J by 7 bases, with 12 bases left in between. The CDR3 runs 12 residues. The CDR3 here is CASRLQGSGYTF. CDR3 coding DNA: TGTGCCAGCAGGTTGCAGGGAAGTGGCTACACCTTC.

The chain combines TRBV19 with TRBJ1-1, with TRBD1 matching 7 bases. CDR1 is LNHDA, CDR2 SQIVND, per germline (reference sequence). This CDR3 has 17 residues. The V gene end was trimmed by 2 bases and the J gene end by 5 bases; junction bases not matched to a gene: 14. CDR3 sequence reads: CASSILTGSTRGTEAFF. Here the CDR3 DNA reads TGTGCCAGTAGTATACTGACAGGGAGTACGCGAGGGACTGAAGCTTTCTTT.

The gene calls are TRBV30 and TRBJ1-1; D unresolved. The CDR3 has 13 residues. The germline gives CDR1 GTSNPN, CDR2 SVGIG (reference sequence). V lost 1 base, J lost 0 bases, and 6 bases lay in between. CDR3 sequence: CAWSDGLNTEAFF. The CDR3 coding sequence is TGTGCCTGGAGTGACGGTCTGAACACTGAAGCTTTCTTT. The full variable domain, in which reference TRBV30 and TRBJ1-1 provide the parts outside the CDR3, is SQTIHQWPATLVQPVGSPLSLECTVEGTSNPNLYWYRQAAGRGLQLLFYSVGIGQISSEVPQNLSASRPQDRQFILSSKKLLLSDSGFYLCAWSDGLNTEAFFGQGTRLTVV.

The chain couples TRBV6-1 to TRBJ2-7, with 8 bases aligning to TRBD1. Germline V lookup: CDR1 MNHNS, CDR2 SASEGT. The junction had 7 bases not matched to a gene; V was cut back by 0 bases and J by 0 bases. This CDR3 comprises 17 residues. CDR3 sequence: CASSEALTGASSYEQYF. The CDR3 nucleotides read TGTGCCAGCAGTGAAGCCCTGACAGGGGCAAGCTCCTACGAGCAGTACTTC.

The chain recombines TRBV7-2 with TRBJ1-1, with D unclear. Germline lookup yields CDR1 SGHTA and CDR2 FQGNSA. Trimming stripped 6 bases from V and 1 base from J, with 15 bases between. This CDR3 has 15 residues. The CDR3 region has the DNA TGTGCCAGCAGACATACCGGGAGGGAGAACACTGAAGCTTTCTTT. Protein: CASRHTGRENTEAFF. Full variable domain (outside the CDR3, taken from reference TRBV7-2 and TRBJ1-1): GAGVSQSPSNKVTEKGKDVELRCDPISGHTALYWYRQSLGQGLEFLIYFQGNSAPDKSGLPSDRFSAERTGGSVSTLTIQRTQQEDSAVYLCASRHTGRENTEAFFGQGTRLTVV.

CDR3 region: CASSLTGTDSPLHF. In DNA form, the CDR3 reads TGTGCCAGCTCACTAACAGGGACGGATTCACCCCTCCACTTT. The V call is TRBV18, the J call TRBJ1-6, with D possibly TRBD1 on 6 matching bases. This CDR3 comprises 14 residues. The V end lost 4 bases, the J end lost 8 bases, and 12 bases lay between the germline ends. CDR1 and CDR2 from the germline V gene are KGHSH and LQKENI.

This clone was seen once. The chain recombines TRBV15 with TRBJ1-2; 8 nucleotides match TRBD1. V lost 4 bases, J lost 2 bases, and 6 bases stayed unmatched. The germline CDR1 and CDR2 sequences are LNHNV and YYDKDF (reference sequence). The CDR3 is made up of 15 amino acids. The DNA for the CDR3 is TGTGCCACCAGCACAAGACAGGGGCGAAACTATGGCTACACCTTC. Amino acids: CATSTRQGRNYGYTF.

CDR3 amino acids: CASSQGTAKTEAFF. In DNA form, the CDR3 reads TGTGCCAGTTCCCAAGGAACAGCCAAGACTGAAGCTTTCTTT. The V call is TRBV19, the J call TRBJ1-1; D is unclear. From germline, CDR1 is LNHDA and CDR2 SQIVND (reference sequence). The CDR3 runs to 14 residues. V lost 8 bases and J lost 5, with 18 bases in between.

This chain links TRBV10-3 with TRBJ2-5; perhaps TRBD2 as D (5 bases). V lost 4 bases and J 5 bases, leaving 11 bases between the germline ends. Germline values: CDR1 ENHRY, CDR2 SYGVKD. The CDR3 totals 13 residues. In DNA, the CDR3 is TGTGCCATCAGTGGGCTAGCTGGGGAGACCCAGTACTTC. It codes for CAISGLAGETQYF.

The V and J genes are TRBV7-9 and TRBJ2-5; D remains ambiguous. The CDR3 has 10 residues. V shed 10 bases and J shed 5 bases, with 8 bases lying between them. Germline V gene data show CDR1 as SEHNR and CDR2 as FQNEAQ (reference sequence). Here the CDR3 DNA reads TGTGCCACCCAAATGGAGACCCAGTACTTC. It is translated as CATQMETQYF.

The chain links TRBV7-2 to TRBJ2-7; 8 bases map to TRBD2. V lost 1 base and J lost 3; bases outside the gene matches: 2. The germline V gene encodes CDR1 SGHTA and CDR2 FQGNSA. This CDR3 is built from 14 residues. The DNA of the CDR3 is TGTGCCAGCAGCTTAGGAGCGGGGGACTACGAGCAGTACTTC. Protein sequence: CASSLGAGDYEQYF.

The genes are TRBV6-1 and TRBJ1-2; D ambiguous. The CDR3 has 15 amino acids. Trimming took 1 base from V and 0 from J, leaving 9 bases between them. Germline-derived CDR1 and CDR2 are MNHNS and SASEGT. The CDR3 nucleotides are TGTGCCAGCAGTGAAGTGGGGAGAGCTAACTATGGCTACACCTTC. It yields the protein CASSEVGRANYGYTF.

The CDR3 DNA reads as TGCGCCAGCAGACCGGACACGATTATGAGCACAGATACGCAGTATTTT. Protein product: CASRPDTIMSTDTQYF. The chain has TRBV5-1 and TRBJ2-3, with a possible D match to TRBD1 (5 bases). This CDR3 spans 16 amino acids. V lost 5 bases and J 0 bases, leaving 16 bases between the germline ends. Germline-derived CDR1 and CDR2 are SGHRS and YFSETQ. Combining the CDR3 with reference TRBV5-1 and TRBJ2-3 gives the whole variable domain KAGVTQTPRYLIKTRGQQVTLSCSPISGHRSVSWYQQTPGQGLQFLFEYFSETQRNKGNFPGRFSGRQFSNSRSEMNVSTLELGDSALYLCASRPDTIMSTDTQYFGPGTRLTVL.